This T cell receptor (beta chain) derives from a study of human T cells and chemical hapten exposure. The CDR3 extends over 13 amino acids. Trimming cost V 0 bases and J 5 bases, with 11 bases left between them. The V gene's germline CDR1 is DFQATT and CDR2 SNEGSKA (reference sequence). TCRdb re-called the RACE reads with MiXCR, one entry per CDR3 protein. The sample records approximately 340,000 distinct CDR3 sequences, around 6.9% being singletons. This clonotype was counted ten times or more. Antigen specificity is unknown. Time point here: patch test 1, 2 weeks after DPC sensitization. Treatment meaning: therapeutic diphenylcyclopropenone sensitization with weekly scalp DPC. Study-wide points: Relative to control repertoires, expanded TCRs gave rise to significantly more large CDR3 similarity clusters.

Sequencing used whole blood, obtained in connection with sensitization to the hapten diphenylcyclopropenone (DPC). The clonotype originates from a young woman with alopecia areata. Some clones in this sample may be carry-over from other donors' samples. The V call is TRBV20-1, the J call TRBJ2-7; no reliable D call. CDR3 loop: CSARDRLFDEQYF. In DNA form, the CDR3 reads TGCAGTGCTAGAGATCGGTTGTTTGACGAGCAGTACTTC.